Included here is one TCR beta chain sequence, with context. What it binds is unknown. Use of 60 Vbeta and 13 Jbeta primers characterized the PCR. Clones were sequenced by immunoSEQ multiplex PCR, and TCRdb holds only the in-frame ones, with some missing. This sample yields 110,000 to 150,000 clones, of which roughly 77% are seen a single time; 2.5% to 3.5% belongs to the top ten. This sample is part of a study of cytomegalovirus exposure and HLA in healthy donors. Study-level results: Cytomegalovirus association was listed for about 160 TCR beta chains. Indistinguishable V segments, including TRBV6-2 and TRBV6-3, were excluded. No immune exposure information besides CMV serostatus was available. Roughly uniform depth of sequencing across donors was assumed in presence/absence analyses.

In germline, CDR1 is SGHRS, CDR2 YFSETQ. Trimming left V 0 bases short and J 10 bases short, with 13 bases between. The CDR3 is 14 residues long. The sequencing input was PBMCs. The origin of this receptor is a female donor in good health and CMV-seronegative. The V gene is TRBV5-1, the J gene TRBJ1-4; D possibly corresponds to TRBD1 (5 bases). The CDR3 region has the DNA TGCGCCAGCAGCTTGGAAGGTGGGGGGAGAAAACTGTTTTTT. This translates into CASSLEGGGRKLFF.